This T cell receptor beta chain was profiled in a study of blood T cell repertoires in COVID-19. The repertoire was sequenced with immunoSEQ multiplex PCR; TCRdb's copy has only in-frame clones and lacks some. The sample yields a few hundred thousand clones, around 84% seen once. The CDR3 spans 16 residues. Germline V gene data show CDR1 as MNHEY and CDR2 as SVGEGT. J lost 4 bases, V lost 4 bases, and 8 bases had no gene match. The chain employs TRBV6-2 or TRBV6-3 and TRBJ2-7; 12 positions match TRBD2. This TCR was sampled from a woman under 30 with acute or convalescent COVID-19. The sequenced material came from peripheral blood. The CDR3 sequence: CASSFKTSGSRYEQYF. In DNA, the CDR3 is TGTGCCAGCAGTTTCAAGACTAGCGGGAGTAGGTACGAGCAGTACTTC.